The 3 T cell receptor beta chains in this list originate from one sample, sequenced in a study of control samples from healthy donors and cancer patients (TCRdb year 2020). Receptor amplification or capture employed the immunoSEQ multiplex PCR assay. Drawn from immuneACCESS, this table holds only the in-frame rearrangements with V and J called that TCRdb kept. Clones are partly lost; checked studies trace under half to an unresolved V gene and leave the rest unexplained. In this sample the table shows 200,000 to 250,000 clones, around 94% of which occur a single time. The ten largest clones represent around 1.5% of the sample. The specimen sequenced was blood. These TCRs come from a man aged 50 to 59 in good health.

Here the CDR3 DNA reads TGTGCCAGCAGTTTGGACATCCAGGAAAAACTGTTTTTT. Amino acid sequence: CASSLDIQEKLFF. This chain connects TRBV28 to TRBJ1-4; the D gene is possibly TRBD1 (5 bases). The CDR3 consists of 13 residues. V lost 3 bases and J 8 bases, leaving 10 bases between the germline ends. Germline V gene data show CDR1 as MDHEN and CDR2 as SYDVKM.

The CDR3: CASSGTNYGYTF. CDR3 DNA: TGTGCCAGCAGTGGTACTAACTATGGCTACACCTTC. The chain carries TRBV2 and TRBJ1-2; no clear D. Between the trimmed V and J ends, which lost 4 bases and 0 bases, there was a span of 3 bases. The CDR3 loop spans 12 amino acids. The V gene's germline CDR1 is SNHLY and CDR2 FYNNEI. The full variable domain, rest sourced from reference TRBV2 and TRBJ1-2, is EPEVTQTPSHQVTQMGQEVILRCVPISNHLYFYWYRQILGQKVEFLVSFYNNEISEKSEIFDDQFSVERPDGSNFTLKIRSTKLEDSAMYFCASSGTNYGYTFGSGTRLTVV.

In nucleotides, the CDR3 is TGTGCCAGCAGTTTATCATGGGCAGGGGCGTTTGGCTACACCTTC. This encodes CASSLSWAGAFGYTF. The V call is TRBV27, the J call TRBJ1-2; weak D call: TRBD1 (6 bases). Germline V CDR1 and CDR2: MNHEY, SMNVEV (reference sequence). V was shortened by 0 bases and J by 7 bases, with 15 bases between the two germline ends. The CDR3 length is 15 residues.